This T cell receptor (beta chain) was obtained from a study of cytomegalovirus exposure and HLA in healthy donors. Primers for the PCR totalled 60 Vbeta and 13 Jbeta. Authors' methods: An analysis that came later counted approximately 76 million unique TCR beta chains, roughly 11 million shared. Measured with immunoSEQ multiplex PCR; TCRdb has only the in-frame clones, and not every one. That table gives V, J and clone size, and the DNA gave D and trimming. The profile shows around 110,000 clones, 70% of them singletons. A few counts support this clone. This CDR3 region has 17 residues. J gave up 4 bases and V 4 bases, and 5 bases lay outside the gene matches. Germline values: CDR1 SGHTA, CDR2 FQGTGA.

Input material: PBMCs. The receptor's source is a man in his thirties or forties in good health and CMV-seropositive. This chain connects TRBV7-3 to TRBJ2-3; 16 bases line up with TRBD2. The CDR3 reads CASSSGLAGGVADTQYF. The CDR3 region has the DNA TGTGCCAGCAGCTCGGGACTAGCGGGAGGGGTCGCAGATACGCAGTATTTT.